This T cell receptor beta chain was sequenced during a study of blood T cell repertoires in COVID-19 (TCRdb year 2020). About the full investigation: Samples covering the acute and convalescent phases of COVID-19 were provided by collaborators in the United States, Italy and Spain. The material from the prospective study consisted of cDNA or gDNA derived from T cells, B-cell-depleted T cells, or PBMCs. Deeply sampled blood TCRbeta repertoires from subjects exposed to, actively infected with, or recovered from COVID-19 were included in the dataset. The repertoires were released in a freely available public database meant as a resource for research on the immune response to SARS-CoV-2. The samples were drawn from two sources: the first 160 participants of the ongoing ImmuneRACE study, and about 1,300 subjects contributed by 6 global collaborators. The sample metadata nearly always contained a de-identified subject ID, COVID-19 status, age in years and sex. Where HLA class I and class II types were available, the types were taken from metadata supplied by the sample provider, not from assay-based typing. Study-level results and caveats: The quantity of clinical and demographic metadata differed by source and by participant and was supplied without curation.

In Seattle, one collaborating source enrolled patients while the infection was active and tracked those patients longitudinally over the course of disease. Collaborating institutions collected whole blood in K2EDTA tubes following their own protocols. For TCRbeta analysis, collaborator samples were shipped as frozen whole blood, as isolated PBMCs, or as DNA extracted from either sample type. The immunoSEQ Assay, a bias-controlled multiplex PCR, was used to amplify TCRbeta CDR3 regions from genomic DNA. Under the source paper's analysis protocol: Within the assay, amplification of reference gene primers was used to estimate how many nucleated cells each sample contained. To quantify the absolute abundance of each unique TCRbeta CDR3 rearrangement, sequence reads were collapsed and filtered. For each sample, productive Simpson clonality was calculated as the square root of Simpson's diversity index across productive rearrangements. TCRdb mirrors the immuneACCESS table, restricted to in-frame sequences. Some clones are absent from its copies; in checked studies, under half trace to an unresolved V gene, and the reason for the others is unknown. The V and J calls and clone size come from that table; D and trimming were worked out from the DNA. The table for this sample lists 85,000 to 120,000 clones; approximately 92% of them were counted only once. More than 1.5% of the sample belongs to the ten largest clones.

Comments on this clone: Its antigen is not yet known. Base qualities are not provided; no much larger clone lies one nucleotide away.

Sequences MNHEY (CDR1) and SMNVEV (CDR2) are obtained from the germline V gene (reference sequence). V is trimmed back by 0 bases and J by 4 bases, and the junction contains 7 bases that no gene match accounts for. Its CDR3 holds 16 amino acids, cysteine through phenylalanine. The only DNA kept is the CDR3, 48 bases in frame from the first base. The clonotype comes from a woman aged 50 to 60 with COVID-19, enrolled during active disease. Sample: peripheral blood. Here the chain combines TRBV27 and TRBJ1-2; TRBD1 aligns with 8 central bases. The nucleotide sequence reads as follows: TGTGCCAGCAGTTTATCCGGACAGGGAGGAAGCTATGGCTACACCTTC. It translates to CASSLSGQGGSYGYTF.